This TCR beta chain is drawn from a study of blood T cell repertoires in COVID-19. About the study: Donors in the United States, Italy and Spain gave samples during acute or convalescent COVID-19. The analysed material was cDNA or gDNA that came from T cells, B-cell-depleted T cells, or PBMCs.

As originally analysed: From reference gene primer amplification, estimates of nucleated cell counts were derived. Sequencing used immunoSEQ multiplex PCR; TCRdb keeps in-frame clones, though not all of them. From that table come the V and J calls and clone size; the DNA was used to work out D and trimming. The sample holds about 220,000 clones, 82% seen once. This clone was recorded a few times. Per germline, CDR1 MNHEY and CDR2 SVGEGT. The CDR3 sequence is 16 residues long. The ends were cut back, 5 bases at V and 5 bases at J, with 18 bases in the middle. The chain employs TRBV6-2 or TRBV6-3 and TRBJ2-2; D may be TRBD2 (5 bases). The sample taken for sequencing was peripheral blood. The receptor was isolated from an elderly woman with acute or convalescent COVID-19. The CDR3 reads CASSPSLVGVTGELFF. The CDR3 DNA follows: TGTGCCAGCAGTCCCTCGCTCGTCGGGGTAACCGGGGAGCTGTTTTTT.